The 18 T cell receptor beta chains below were found in one sample sequenced in a study of neurological immune-mediated disorders (dated by TCRdb to about 2019). Preparation of the library involved 5' RACE. These reads were obtained on an Illumina HiSeq 2500. TCRdb reprocessing: public reads trimmed at Q25 with fastp, clones called with MiXCR, in-frame beta chains kept. Every CDR3 protein is listed once, alongside the most common genes and DNA of its rows. The sample table shows tens of thousands of distinct CDR3 sequences, and 10% are seen once. The ten largest clones add up to about 20% of the sample. Sequencing was done on a sample of PBMCs. The receptors here all came from an older woman with HTLV-1-associated myelopathy (HAM/TSP).

A few counts support this clonotype. The chain links TRBV7-9 to TRBJ1-3, with D unresolved. The CDR3 loop spans 14 amino acids. Germline V gene data show CDR1 as SEHNR and CDR2 as FQNEAQ (reference sequence). The ends were cut back, 5 bases at V and 2 bases at J, with 10 bases in the middle. The CDR3 DNA reads as TGTGCCAGCAGCCCTACGGCGGCTGGAAACACCATATATTTT. Its translation: CASSPTAAGNTIYF. Together with reference TRBV7-9 and TRBJ1-3, the CDR3 gives the full variable domain: DTGVSQNPRHKITKRGQNVTFRCDPISEHNRLYWYRQTLGQGPEFLTYFQNEAQLEKSRLLSDRFSAERPKGSFSTLEIQRTEQGDSAMYLCASSPTAAGNTIYFGEGSWLTVV.

The table lists this clonotype with many counts. This chain connects TRBV29-1 to TRBJ1-1, with D unclear. The CDR3 sequence is 10 residues long. Germline V gene lookup returns CDR1 SQVTM and CDR2 ANQGSEA. V shed 5 bases and J shed 11 bases, with 12 bases lying between them. The CDR3 DNA sequence: TGCAGCGTTCAATGGGGTTCGGCTTTCTTT. It encodes CSVQWGSAFF.

The sample holds many counts of this clonotype. The rearrangement links TRBV5-5 to TRBJ2-6; D uncertain. Germline loops: CDR1 SGHKS, CDR2 YYEKEE (reference sequence). V lost 4 bases, J lost 2 bases, and 13 bases lay in between. CDR3 length: 16 residues. The CDR3 DNA follows: TGTGCCAGCAGCCGACTCACTTTGGCTGGGGCCAACGTCCTGACTTTC. Translated: CASSRLTLAGANVLTF. Full variable domain (remainder filled in from reference TRBV5-5 and TRBJ2-6): DAGVTQSPTHLIKTRGQQVTLRCSPISGHKSVSWYQQVLGQGPQFIFQYYEKEERGRGNFPDRFSARQFPNYSSELNVNALLLGDSALYLCASSRLTLAGANVLTFGAGSRLTVL.

At least ten counts were recorded for this clonotype. This chain joins TRBV5-1 and TRBJ1-1, with TRBD1 matching 7 bases. The length of the CDR3 is 14 residues. The germline V gene has CDR1 SGHRS and CDR2 YFSETQ. J gave up 5 bases and V 5 bases, and 9 bases lay outside the gene matches. Here the CDR3 DNA reads TGCGCCAGCAGAATCCCAGGGGGGGAAACTGAAGCTTTCTTT. Translated, it gives CASRIPGGETEAFF. The full variable domain, rest sourced from reference TRBV5-1 and TRBJ1-1, is KAGVTQTPRYLIKTRGQQVTLSCSPISGHRSVSWYQQTPGQGLQFLFEYFSETQRNKGNFPGRFSGRQFSNSRSEMNVSTLELGDSALYLCASRIPGGETEAFFGQGTRLTVV.

Many counts were recorded for this clonotype. The gene calls are TRBV7-9 and TRBJ2-2, with 7 bases matching TRBD2. CDR1 and CDR2 from the germline V gene are SEHNR and FQNEAQ (reference sequence). This CDR3 comprises 14 residues. Losses at the gene ends were 5 bases for V and 6 bases for J; bases not matched to a gene: 6. The CDR3 nucleotides read TGTGCCAGCAGCCAGCGGGGTCGATCCGGGGAGCTGTTTTTT. Its translation is CASSQRGRSGELFF.

This clonotype was seen many times. V is TRBV20-1 and J is TRBJ2-3; D unresolved. Germline CDR1 is DFQATT and CDR2 is SNEGSKA (reference sequence). The CDR3 spans 13 residues. V was trimmed by 4 bases and J by 9 bases, leaving 17 bases between them. CDR3 bases: TGCAGTGCTACGCCTTTGTTGGGTCGGACGCAGTATTTT. Protein sequence: CSATPLLGRTQYF.

In this sample, this clonotype turned up many times. The V and J genes are TRBV5-1 and TRBJ2-3, with 7 nucleotides matching TRBD1. The CDR3 extends over 15 amino acids. CDR1 and CDR2 from the germline V gene are SGHRS and YFSETQ. V lost 4 bases to trimming and J lost 0 bases; unmatched junction nucleotides: 5. The CDR3: CASSQGGKSTDTQYF. DNA for the CDR3: TGCGCCAGCAGCCAAGGGGGCAAGAGCACAGATACGCAGTATTTT.

This clonotype was seen ten or more times. The chain couples TRBV10-3 to TRBJ2-7; perhaps D is TRBD1 or TRBD2 (6 bases each). Germline values: CDR1 ENHRY, CDR2 SYGVKD. The V gene lost 0 bases and the J gene lost 1 base, with 16 bases spanning the gap. This CDR3 region has 17 residues. The DNA of the CDR3 is TGTGCCATCAGTGAGTCGTTTGGGGGGCTACCTTCCTACGAGCAGTACTTC. Its protein is CAISESFGGLPSYEQYF.

In this sample, this clonotype turned up many times. The V gene is TRBV5-6, the J gene TRBJ1-1; D ambiguous. The CDR3 has 14 amino acids. CDR1 and CDR2 from the germline V gene are SGHDT and YYEEEE. V was shortened by 0 bases and J by 0 bases, with 6 bases between the two germline ends. The CDR3 here is CASSLDPLNTEAFF. The CDR3, as DNA: TGTGCCAGCAGCTTGGACCCTTTGAACACTGAAGCTTTCTTT.

This clonotype has ten or more counts. The chain uses TRBV20-1 and TRBJ1-4; no definite D call. Germline V gene sequence: CDR1 DFQATT, CDR2 SNEGSKA (reference sequence). This CDR3 has 14 residues. Trimming took 1 base from V and 3 from J, leaving 9 bases between them. The CDR3 bases are TGCAGTGCTAGAGGGGGATGGGCTAATGAAAAACTGTTTTTT. This translates into CSARGGWANEKLFF.

At least ten counts were recorded for this clonotype. A junction boundary mismatches the germline segment, possibly from a read error. The V gene is TRBV29-1, the J gene TRBJ1-2, with no clear D. CDR1 is SQVTM and CDR2 is ANQGSEA in the germline V gene. This CDR3 is 9 amino acids long. In DNA, the CDR3 is TGCAGCGTAGAAGAGGGCTACACCTTC. It translates to CSVEEGYTF.

This clonotype has ten or more counts. This chain connects TRBV7-2 to TRBJ2-3, with 9 bases fitting TRBD1. The CDR3 contains 15 residues. The V gene end was trimmed by 3 bases and the J gene end by 3 bases; junction bases not matched to a gene: 4. Germline-derived CDR1 and CDR2 are SGHTA and FQGNSA. CDR3 amino acids: CASSFDRGLTDTQYF. The DNA of the CDR3 is TGTGCCAGCAGCTTCGACAGGGGGTTGACAGATACGCAGTATTTT. The complete variable domain, with remaining parts taken from reference TRBV7-2 and TRBJ2-3, reads GAGVSQSPSNKVTEKGKDVELRCDPISGHTALYWYRQSLGQGLEFLIYFQGNSAPDKSGLPSDRFSAERTGGSVSTLTIQRTQQEDSAVYLCASSFDRGLTDTQYFGPGTRLTVL.

This clonotype was seen ten or more times. The chain employs TRBV18 and TRBJ2-7; no reliable D call. With 2 bases removed from V and 3 bases from J, the gap between germline ends came to 8 bases. The CDR3 covers 13 residues. CDR1 is KGHSH and CDR2 is LQKENI in the germline V gene. The chain's CDR3 is CASSPITHYEQYF. Here the CDR3 DNA reads TGTGCCAGCTCACCAATAACTCACTACGAGCAGTACTTC. Complete variable domain (other parts from reference TRBV18 and TRBJ2-7): NAGVMQNPRHLVRRRGQEARLRCSPMKGHSHVYWYRQLPEEGLKFMVYLQKENIIDESGMPKERFSAEFPKEGPSILRIQQVVRGDSAAYFCASSPITHYEQYFGPGTRLTVT.

Ten or more counts support this clonotype. This chain uses TRBV5-1 with TRBJ2-7; D is possibly TRBD1 (5 bases). V lost 4 bases, J lost 0 bases, and 8 bases lay in between. The CDR3 extends over 13 amino acids. The germline V gene encodes CDR1 SGHRS and CDR2 YFSETQ. The CDR3 region is CASSQQVSYEQYF. Here the CDR3 DNA reads TGCGCCAGCAGCCAACAGGTCTCCTACGAGCAGTACTTC. Combining the CDR3 with reference TRBV5-1 and TRBJ2-7 gives the whole variable domain KAGVTQTPRYLIKTRGQQVTLSCSPISGHRSVSWYQQTPGQGLQFLFEYFSETQRNKGNFPGRFSGRQFSNSRSEMNVSTLELGDSALYLCASSQQVSYEQYFGPGTRLTVT.

The chain combines TRBV7-6 with TRBJ1-2; tentative D call: TRBD1 (6 bases). Germline CDR1 and CDR2: SGHVS and FNYEAQ. CDR3 length: 18 residues. The ends were cut back, 10 bases at V and 2 bases at J, with 29 bases in the middle. CDR3 loop: CAIGPGFRGLKSNYGYTF. DNA of the CDR3: TGTGCCATTGGACCGGGCTTTAGGGGGTTAAAATCAAACTATGGCTACACCTTC.

This clonotype has ten or more counts. The rearrangement uses TRBV6-1 and TRBJ1-1, with D perhaps matching TRBD1 (5 bases). Between the trimmed V and J ends, which lost 2 bases and 7 bases, there was a span of 11 bases. There are 13 residues in the CDR3. Germline CDR1 and CDR2: MNHNS and SASEGT. Here the CDR3 DNA reads TGTGCCAGCAGTGAATATGTGAGGGGTGAAGCTTTCTTT. Translation: CASSEYVRGEAFF.

There are many counts of this clonotype. V is TRBV27 and J is TRBJ2-1; D is unresolved. Germline-derived CDR1 and CDR2 are MNHEY and SMNVEV (reference sequence). V gave up 1 base and J gave up 4 bases, with 11 bases separating them. The CDR3 runs to 15 residues. In DNA, the CDR3 is TGTGCCAGCAGTTTATTCTCATCCATTTACAATGAGCAGTTCTTC. It yields the protein CASSLFSSIYNEQFF.

There are many counts of this clonotype. V usage is TRBV10-3 and J usage is TRBJ2-1, with 10 bases fitting TRBD2. Germline V CDR1 and CDR2: ENHRY, SYGVKD. CDR3 size: 19 residues. The ends lost 0 bases at V and 8 bases at J; junction bases unmatched: 16. The CDR3 protein is CAISESTLLLAGNRDEQFF. Written as DNA, the CDR3 is TGTGCCATCAGTGAGTCCACGCTCTTACTAGCGGGGAACCGGGATGAGCAGTTCTTC.